This TCR beta chain was captured by sequencing in a study of T cell responses to AZD1222 COVID-19 vaccine. General study results and limits: Most donors were white British, females outnumbered males, and clonal diversity was possibly underestimated.

Regarding this clone: No antigen is known for it.

CDR1 SGHRS and CDR2 YFSETQ come from the germline V gene. This CDR3 comprises 13 residues. Trimming cost V 2 bases and J 6 bases, with 11 bases left between them. This table comes from immunoSEQ multiplex PCR, and its TCRdb copy is limited to in-frame clones, with some not included. The sample carries 100,000 to 150,000 clones, around 92% recorded once. The V and J genes are TRBV5-1 and TRBJ1-1; tentatively, D is TRBD1 (5 bases). This sequence originates from an adult in good health. The sequenced sample was peripheral blood, obtained on day 0 of AZD1222 vaccination. As DNA, the CDR3 is TGCGCCAGCAGCTTATCACAGGCATCTGAAGCTTTCTTT. Protein sequence: CASSLSQASEAFF.